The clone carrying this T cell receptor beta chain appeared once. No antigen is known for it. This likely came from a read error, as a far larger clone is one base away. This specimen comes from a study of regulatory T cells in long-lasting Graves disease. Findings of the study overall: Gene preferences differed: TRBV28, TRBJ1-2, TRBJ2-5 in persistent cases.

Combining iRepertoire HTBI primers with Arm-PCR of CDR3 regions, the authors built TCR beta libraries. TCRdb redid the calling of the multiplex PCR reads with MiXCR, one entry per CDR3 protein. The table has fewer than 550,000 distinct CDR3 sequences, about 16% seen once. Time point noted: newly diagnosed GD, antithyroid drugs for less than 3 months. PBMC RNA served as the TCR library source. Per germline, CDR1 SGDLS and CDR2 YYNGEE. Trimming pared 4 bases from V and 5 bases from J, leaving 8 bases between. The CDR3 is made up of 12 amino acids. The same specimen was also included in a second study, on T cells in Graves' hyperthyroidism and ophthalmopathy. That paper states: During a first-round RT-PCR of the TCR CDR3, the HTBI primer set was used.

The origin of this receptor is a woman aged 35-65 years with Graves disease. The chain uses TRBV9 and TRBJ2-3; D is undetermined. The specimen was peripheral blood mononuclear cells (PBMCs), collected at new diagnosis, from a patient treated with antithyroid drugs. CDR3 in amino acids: CASSPPIDTQYF. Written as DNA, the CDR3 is TGTGCCAGCAGCCCCCCGATAGATACGCAGTATTTT.